The 17 T cell receptor beta chains listed next were all sequenced from one sample in a study of blood T cells in healthy people across ages. Through a sample-barcoded 5' primer and a J-beta primer mix, a second PCR was run for roughly 6 to 11 cycles. TCRdb processed the 5' RACE reads anew with MiXCR; each CDR3 protein has one entry. This sample carries about 720,000 distinct CDR3 sequences, approximately 25% of them seen once, and the ten largest clones take 3% to 4%. The sample was also reused in another study, on T cells of mothers and their children.

The sample taken for sequencing was blood. Receptor source: a boy aged 5-17 years in good health.

This clonotype was counted a few times. V and J are TRBV20-1 and TRBJ2-5; D might be TRBD1 or TRBD2, each matching 5 bases. The germline CDR1 and CDR2 sequences are DFQATT and SNEGSKA (reference sequence). V lost 0 bases and J 5 bases, leaving 13 bases between the germline ends. There are 14 residues in the CDR3. CDR3 protein: CSARDSRAGETQYF. The CDR3 nucleotides are TGCAGTGCTAGAGATAGCAGGGCGGGTGAGACCCAGTACTTC.

A few counts support this clonotype. The chain joins TRBV7-2 to TRBJ2-5, with D uncertain. From germline, CDR1 is SGHTA and CDR2 FQGNSA. CDR3 length equals 13 residues. V was pared by 3 bases and J by 6 bases, with 11 bases between. CDR3 sequence reads: CASSLGVVKTQYF. In DNA, the CDR3 is TGTGCCAGCAGCTTGGGCGTAGTCAAGACCCAGTACTTC.

This chain uses TRBV14 with TRBJ2-5; 10 bases fit TRBD2. This CDR3 has 17 residues. Germline V gives CDR1 SGHDN, CDR2 FVKESK. V trimming: 4 bases; J trimming: 5 bases; junction bases outside the gene matches: 13. CDR3 sequence (DNA): TGTGCCAGCAGCCTACCCCATTTAGCGGGAGGCGGTGAGACCCAGTACTTC. It codes for CASSLPHLAGGGETQYF. Complete variable domain (other parts from reference TRBV14 and TRBJ2-5): EAGVTQFPSHSVIEKGQTVTLRCDPISGHDNLYWYRRVMGKEIKFLLHFVKESKQDESGMPNNRFLAERTGGTYSTLKVQPAELEDSGVYFCASSLPHLAGGGETQYFGPGTRLLVL.

This clonotype came up a few times. This chain uses TRBV7-9 with TRBJ1-1; D gene uncertain. The germline V and J ends were trimmed by 3 bases and 7 bases, with 12 bases remaining between them. The CDR3 contains 13 residues. Germline lookup yields CDR1 SEHNR and CDR2 FQNEAQ (reference sequence). CDR3 residues: CASSLGSGIEAFF. DNA of the CDR3: TGTGCCAGCAGCTTGGGTTCGGGGATTGAAGCTTTCTTT.

This chain connects TRBV4-3 to TRBJ2-1; D is perhaps TRBD2 (6 bases). Germline V gene sequence: CDR1 LGHNA, CDR2 YSLEER. The CDR3 is 16 residues long. Trimming pared 0 bases from V and 2 bases from J, leaving 11 bases between. Here the CDR3 DNA reads TGCGCCAGCAGCCAAGATCGGGGGTACCCCTACAATGAGCAGTTCTTC. Protein: CASSQDRGYPYNEQFF.

The chain employs TRBV9 and TRBJ2-5; 7 positions match TRBD2. V lost 2 bases to trimming and J lost 2 bases; unmatched junction nucleotides: 6. Germline V gene lookup returns CDR1 SGDLS and CDR2 YYNGEE. The CDR3 runs 15 residues. CDR3 sequence: CASSVGQRGQETQYF. The DNA of the CDR3 is TGTGCCAGCAGCGTGGGCCAGCGGGGACAAGAGACCCAGTACTTC.

This clonotype appeared a single time. V and J are TRBV7-9 and TRBJ1-2; D uncertain. The germline gives CDR1 SEHNR, CDR2 FQNEAQ (reference sequence). This CDR3 comprises 13 residues. Trimming took 8 bases from V and 2 from J, leaving 12 bases between them. The chain's CDR3 is CASAFVGNYGYTF. CDR3 in DNA: TGTGCCAGCGCTTTTGTGGGAAACTATGGCTACACCTTC.

This clonotype turned up a few times. The chain recombines TRBV7-9 with TRBJ1-4; D might be TRBD1 (6 bases). Trimming stripped 0 bases from V and 1 base from J, with 12 bases between. CDR1 and CDR2 from the germline V gene are SEHNR and FQNEAQ (reference sequence). The CDR3 length is 17 residues. The DNA of the CDR3 is TGTGCCAGCAGCTTAGCCGTCGACAGGAAAACTAATGAAAAACTGTTTTTT. This encodes CASSLAVDRKTNEKLFF.

In this sample, this clonotype turned up once. The chain employs TRBV29-1 and TRBJ2-5; 8 bases map to TRBD2. The DNA end lines up better with TRBJ2-3; the J call may be wrong. From germline, CDR1 is SQVTM and CDR2 ANQGSEA. This CDR3 has 14 residues. The chain's CDR3 is CSVVERGNTDTQYF. The CDR3 region has the DNA TGCAGCGTCGTAGAGCGGGGGAACACAGATACGCAGTATTTT.

In this sample, this clonotype turned up a few times. The DNA for the CDR3 is TGTGCCAGCAGCAGGACAGTAGAAGAGACCCAGTACTTC. Translated, it gives CASSRTVEETQYF. The V gene is TRBV7-9, the J gene TRBJ2-5; tentative D call: TRBD1 (6 bases). The V gene lost 5 bases and the J gene lost 3 bases, with 10 bases spanning the gap. CDR1 and CDR2 from the germline V gene are SEHNR and FQNEAQ (reference sequence). CDR3 length: 13 residues.

A few counts support this clonotype. This rearrangement joins TRBV28 to TRBJ2-7; D is uncertain. V was pared by 10 bases and J by 3 bases, with 16 bases between. The CDR3 extends over 13 amino acids. Germline V gives CDR1 MDHEN, CDR2 SYDVKM. The CDR3: CATDPTLRYEQYF. For the CDR3, the DNA is TGTGCCACCGACCCAACGCTACGCTACGAGCAGTACTTC.

The V gene is TRBV7-2, the J gene TRBJ2-2; D ambiguous. The CDR3 runs to 14 residues. Germline lookup yields CDR1 SGHTA and CDR2 FQGNSA. Deletions cut 4 bases from V and 4 bases from J, with 10 bases between. The CDR3 bases are TGTGCCAGCAGCTGGGAACCAGGCACCGGGGAGCTGTTTTTT. This translates into CASSWEPGTGELFF.

The CDR3 DNA sequence: TGCAGCGTTGTGGGGGGGAACGAGCAGTACTTC. Translated: CSVVGGNEQYF. The chain is built from TRBV29-1 and TRBJ2-7; 7 bases are a match to TRBD2. CDR3 size: 11 residues. V lost 4 bases and J lost 5; bases outside the gene matches: 2. Germline V gives CDR1 SQVTM, CDR2 ANQGSEA.

This chain joins TRBV30 and TRBJ2-7; D possibly corresponds to TRBD1 (5 bases). The CDR3 length is 11 residues. Germline values: CDR1 GTSNPN, CDR2 SVGIG (reference sequence). The V and J ends lost 4 bases and 5 bases respectively, with 9 bases between them. The CDR3 spells CAWTGFNEQYF. As DNA, the CDR3 is TGTGCCTGGACAGGGTTTAACGAGCAGTACTTC.

The chain employs TRBV11-2 and TRBJ2-6, with 11 bases identical to TRBD1. The CDR3 contains 18 residues. Germline V gene sequence: CDR1 SGHAT, CDR2 FQNNGV. V shed 5 bases and J 1 base; nucleotides not matched to a gene: 7. CDR3: CASSPRWDRGSGANVLTF. In nucleotides, the CDR3 is TGTGCCAGCAGCCCGAGGTGGGACAGGGGGTCTGGGGCCAACGTCCTGACTTTC.

This clonotype was recorded a few times. The chain has TRBV4-1 and TRBJ2-6; D remains unclear. The CDR3 consists of 14 residues. From germline, CDR1 is MGHRA and CDR2 YSYEKL. Trimming removed 0 bases at V and 2 bases at J, with 2 bases between. The CDR3 loop is CASSQDPGANVLTF. The CDR3 DNA reads TGCGCCAGCAGCCAAGATCCTGGGGCCAACGTCCTGACTTTC.

This clonotype was found a few times. J is TRBJ1-4 and V is TRBV4-3, with D tentatively TRBD1 (6 bases). Germline lookup yields CDR1 LGHNA and CDR2 YSLEER. CDR3 length: 16 amino acids. V was cut by 0 bases and J by 8 bases, with 16 bases left in between. DNA for the CDR3: TGCGCCAGCAGCCAAGAGGGGGGGGGCGCGAGGGAAAAACTGTTTTTT. The encoded protein is CASSQEGGGAREKLFF.